These T cell receptor beta chains were read from a single sample in a study of cytomegalovirus exposure and HLA in healthy donors. The protocol was immunoSEQ multiplex PCR, while the TCRdb copy is restricted to in-frame clones and leaves out a portion. Here the sample spans around 41,000 clones, 60% to 75% being singletons. Sequencing used PBMCs. All receptors come from a man between 35 and 55 years old in good health and CMV-seronegative. Both conserved end residues are part of each CDR3. The D gene is left open where the match is weak. Size tells how often a clone was seen (once, few, many) or the class of an expanded clone, and some rows leave it out.

D gene	V gene	J gene	clone size	CDR3 protein	CDR3 DNA
TRBD1	TRBV7-3	TRBJ2-7	few	CASSQTGGGRWEQYF	TGTGCCAGCAGCCAAACAGGGGGCGGCCGCTGGGAGCAGTACTTC
NA	TRBV4-2	TRBJ2-6	few	CASSQDNSGANVLTF	TGTGCCAGCAGCCAAGACAACTCTGGGGCCAACGTCCTGACTTTC
TRBD1	TRBV7-6	TRBJ1-4	few	CASSPGQGTTNEKLFF	TGTGCCAGCAGCCCGGGACAGGGTACGACTAATGAAAAACTGTTTTTT
NA	TRBV9	TRBJ1-5	few	CASSVEWVDRSPGKAQHF	TGTGCCAGCAGCGTAGAGTGGGTTGACAGGAGCCCCGGAAAAGCCCAGCATTTT
TRBD2	TRBV6-1	TRBJ2-1	NA	CASRVTSGDASEQFF	TGTGCCAGCAGGGTGACTAGCGGGGATGCTAGTGAGCAGTTCTTC
TRBD1	TRBV7-9	TRBJ2-2	NA	CASSSEGQGEELFF	TGTGCCAGCAGCTCCGAAGGACAGGGCGAGGAGCTGTTTTTT
NA	TRBV6-1	TRBJ1-6	NA	CASSVGSSYNSPLHF	TGTGCCAGCAGTGTCGGGTCTTCTTATAATTCACCCCTCCACTTT
NA	TRBV6-5	TRBJ2-2	NA	CASSYSKQHTGELFF	TGTGCCAGCAGTTACTCGAAACAGCACACCGGGGAGCTGTTTTTT
NA	TRBV2	TRBJ2-1	NA	CASRRDSSSYNEQFF	TGTGCCAGCAGACGTGACAGTAGCTCCTACAATGAGCAGTTCTTC
NA	TRBV5-1	TRBJ2-2	NA	CASRTGTGELFF	TGCGCCAGCAGGACGGGGACCGGGGAGCTGTTTTTT
TRBD1	TRBV2	TRBJ1-4	few	CASYYLPGQANEKLFF	TGTGCCAGCTACTACCTACCGGGACAGGCTAATGAAAAACTGTTTTTT
NA	TRBV2	TRBJ2-7	NA	CASSEARTAYEDEQYF	TGTGCCAGCAGTGAAGCCCGGACAGCCTACGAGGACGAGCAGTACTTC
NA	TRBV11-2	TRBJ2-7	NA	CASAFRGAGGPYEQYF	TGTGCCAGCGCCTTTCGGGGGGCAGGGGGCCCCTACGAGCAGTACTTC
NA	TRBV7-2	TRBJ1-6	NA	CASSLRRVDSPLHF	TGTGCCAGCAGCTTAAGGCGGGTGGATTCACCCCTCCACTTT
NA	TRBV28	TRBJ2-5	NA	CASSLQSGGKETQYF	TGTGCCAGCAGTTTGCAGTCCGGGGGAAAAGAGACCCAGTACTTC
NA	TRBV4-3	TRBJ2-1	medium-sized	CASSQGSGNEQFF	TGCGCCAGCAGCCAAGGTTCCGGCAATGAGCAGTTCTTC
NA	TRBV21-1	TRBJ1-5	NA	CASRELGYRGPQHF	TGTGCCAGCAGGGAGCTGGGGTACCGGGGGCCCCAGCATTTT
TRBD2	TRBV25-1	TRBJ2-7	once	CATRTSGVHEQYF	TGTGCCACGAGGACTAGCGGGGTCCACGAGCAGTACTTC
TRBD1	TRBV19	TRBJ2-1	NA	CASGQGANNEQFF	TGTGCCAGTGGACAGGGGGCGAACAATGAGCAGTTCTTC
TRBD1	TRBV2	TRBJ1-4	NA	CASGIRGQLEKLFF	TGTGCCAGCGGAATAAGGGGGCAGCTCGAAAAACTGTTTTTT
NA	TRBV7-9	TRBJ1-2	NA	CASSLGSTAYGYTF	TGTGCCAGCAGCTTAGGATCGACAGCCTATGGCTACACCTTC
NA	TRBV4-1	TRBJ2-3	NA	CASSPQDGGGRRDTQYF	TGCGCCAGCAGCCCTCAAGATGGAGGGGGCCGGAGAGATACGCAGTATTTT
NA	TRBV29-1	TRBJ2-7	NA	CSVVGESSYEQYF	TGCAGCGTTGTCGGGGAGTCCTCCTACGAGCAGTACTTC
TRBD1	TRBV5-4	TRBJ2-2	NA	CASSTGQGRNTGELFF	TGTGCCAGCAGCACGGGACAGGGTAGAAACACCGGGGAGCTGTTTTTT
NA	TRBV6-6	TRBJ2-2	NA	CASSQGQRLTGELFF	TGTGCCAGCAGTCAAGGACAGAGGCTAACCGGGGAGCTGTTTTTT
NA	TRBV2	TRBJ2-3	NA	CASSGEGRGTDTQYF	TGTGCCAGCAGTGGAGAGGGCCGGGGCACAGATACGCAGTATTTT
NA	TRBV28	TRBJ2-3	NA	CASRGPADTQYF	TGTGCCAGCAGGGGGCCAGCAGATACGCAGTATTTT
NA	TRBV30	TRBJ1-3	NA	CAWSGGFGNTIYF	TGTGCCTGGAGTGGAGGCTTTGGAAACACCATATATTTT
TRBD1	TRBV5-6	TRBJ1-5	NA	CASSRTGVNQPQHF	TGTGCCAGCAGCCGGACAGGGGTGAATCAGCCCCAGCATTTT
NA	TRBV28	TRBJ2-1	NA	CASRQVNEQFF	TGTGCCAGCAGACAAGTGAATGAGCAGTTCTTC
TRBD1	TRBV9	TRBJ2-1	once	CASSVIGQGVRGEQFF	TGTGCCAGCAGCGTAATCGGGCAGGGGGTACGCGGGGAGCAGTTCTTC
NA	TRBV4-1	TRBJ1-2	NA	CASSQETLAGDGYTF	TGCGCCAGCAGCCAAGAGACCTTGGCAGGGGATGGCTACACCTTC